This TCR beta chain was obtained from a study of cytomegalovirus exposure and HLA in healthy donors. The V gene end was trimmed by 0 bases and the J gene end by 6 bases; junction bases not matched to a gene: 7. This CDR3 has 16 residues. CDR1 and CDR2 (germline): SGDLS, YYNGEE. There are a few counts of this clone. The antigen is undetermined. Whole-study results and caveats: In a later analysis, several top co-occurrence clusters appeared linked to parvovirus B19, influenza, CMV and Epstein-Barr virus. Later genetic work tied a missense DCLRE1C variant to beta-chain V and J trimming.

PCR was performed using 60 Vbeta and 13 Jbeta primers. Generated by immunoSEQ multiplex PCR, the TCRdb table keeps only in-frame clones and is missing some. Among more than 140,000 clones listed, 75% to 80% were seen once. The chain uses TRBV9 and TRBJ2-1; 9 bases match TRBD2. The specimen sequenced was PBMCs. This TCR was sampled from a male donor in good health and CMV-seronegative. The CDR3 nucleotides are TGTGCCAGCAGCGTAGCCAAGCGGGAGGTGACCAATGAGCAGTTCTTC. This encodes CASSVAKREVTNEQFF. Full variable domain (outside the CDR3, taken from reference TRBV9 and TRBJ2-1): DSGVTQTPKHLITATGQRVTLRCSPRSGDLSVYWYQQSLDQGLQFLIQYYNGEERAKGNILERFSAQQFPDLHSELNLSSLELGDSALYFCASSVAKREVTNEQFFGPGTRLTVL.